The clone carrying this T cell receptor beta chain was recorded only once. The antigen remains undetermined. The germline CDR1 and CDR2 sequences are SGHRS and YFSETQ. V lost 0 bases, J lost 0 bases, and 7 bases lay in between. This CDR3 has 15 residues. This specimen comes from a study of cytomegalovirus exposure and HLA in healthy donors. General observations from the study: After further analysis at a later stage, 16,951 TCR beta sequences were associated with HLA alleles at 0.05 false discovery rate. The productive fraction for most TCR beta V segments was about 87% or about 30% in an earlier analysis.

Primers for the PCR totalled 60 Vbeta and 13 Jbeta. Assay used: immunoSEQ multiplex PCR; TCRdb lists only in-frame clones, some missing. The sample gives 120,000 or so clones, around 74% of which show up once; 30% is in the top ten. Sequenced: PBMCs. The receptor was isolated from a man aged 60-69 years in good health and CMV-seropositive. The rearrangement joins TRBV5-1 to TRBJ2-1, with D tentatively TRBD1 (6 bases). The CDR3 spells CASSLGDTSYNEQFF. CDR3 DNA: TGCGCCAGCAGCTTGGGGGACACCTCCTACAATGAGCAGTTCTTC.